Following are 18 T cell receptor beta chains from one sample sequenced in a study of blood T cell repertoires in COVID-19. TCRdb's copy holds only in-frame clones and misses some; the assay was immunoSEQ multiplex PCR. Seen here are about 240,000 clones, about 89% observed once, and the top ten hold around 4%. Sequencing input: PBMCs or T cells enriched from blood (not recorded which). The receptors shown here come from a woman aged 25 to 39 who had recovered from COVID-19.

This chain links TRBV21-1 with TRBJ2-1; the D call TRBD2 from the table was never checked on the DNA. TRBV21-1 is flagged as a pseudogene. The CDR3 covers 20 residues. CDR3 residues: CASSAKKGLAGGILYNEQFF. As DNA, the CDR3 is TGTGCCAGCAGCGCCAAGAAAGGTCTAGCGGGAGGAATCCTTTATAATGAGCAGTTCTTC.

The chain recombines TRBV30 with TRBJ2-3; the D gene is possibly TRBD2 (7 bases). The ends were cut back, 0 bases at V and 5 bases at J, with 15 bases in the middle. CDR1 is GTSNPN, CDR2 SVGIG, per germline (reference sequence). This CDR3 comprises 15 residues. The CDR3 loop reads CAWSVSRGRGDTQYF. The CDR3 nucleotides are TGTGCCTGGAGTGTTTCGCGGGGGCGAGGAGATACGCAGTATTTT.

The genes are TRBV9 and TRBJ1-4; no clear D. CDR3 length equals 14 residues. The V end was cut by 2 bases, the J end by 4 bases, with 9 bases between. Germline CDR1 and CDR2: SGDLS and YYNGEE. The CDR3 nucleotides are TGTGCCAGCAGCGTCTCTACGTATAATGAAAAACTGTTTTTT. Protein: CASSVSTYNEKLFF.

The V and J genes are TRBV4-1 and TRBJ1-3; D is perhaps TRBD1 (6 bases). CDR3 length equals 17 residues. The ends were cut back, 4 bases at V and 0 bases at J, with 16 bases in the middle. Germline V lookup: CDR1 MGHRA, CDR2 YSYEKL. The CDR3 is CASSPRRDRSSGNTIYF. The CDR3 region has the DNA TGCGCCAGCAGCCCCCGTAGAGACAGGTCCTCTGGAAACACCATATATTTT.

The chain recombines TRBV6-1 with TRBJ1-5; the match to TRBD1 covers 8 bases. The CDR3 is made up of 14 amino acids. Per the germline V gene, CDR1 is MNHNS and CDR2 is SASEGT. The trim removed 5 bases at V and 4 bases at J, leaving 4 bases unmatched. The CDR3 loop reads CASSPRQGNQPQHF. The CDR3 DNA follows: TGTGCCAGCAGTCCCCGACAGGGGAATCAGCCCCAGCATTTT.

CDR3 region: CASSIGTSGYNEQFF. The CDR3 nucleotides read TGTGCCAGCAGCATCGGGACTAGCGGGTACAATGAGCAGTTCTTC. The chain employs TRBV11-3 and TRBJ2-1; TRBD2 agrees at 12 bases. Trimming removed 5 bases from V and 4 bases from J; junction bases left unmatched: 3. CDR1 and CDR2 from the germline V gene are SGHNT and YENEEA. The CDR3 loop spans 15 amino acids.

V and J are TRBV9 and TRBJ1-3; 8 bases agree with TRBD1. The CDR3 contains 15 residues. J was trimmed by 7 bases and V by 3 bases; bases with no gene match: 9. Looked up from germline, CDR1 is SGDLS and CDR2 is YYNGEE. In nucleotides, the CDR3 is TGTGCCAGCAGCGGCGGACAGGGCGTAAGGAACACCATATATTTT. This encodes CASSGGQGVRNTIYF. Full variable domain (outside the CDR3, taken from reference TRBV9 and TRBJ1-3): DSGVTQTPKHLITATGQRVTLRCSPRSGDLSVYWYQQSLDQGLQFLIQYYNGEERAKGNILERFSAQQFPDLHSELNLSSLELGDSALYFCASSGGQGVRNTIYFGEGSWLTVV.

The genes are TRBV25-1 and TRBJ1-6; D ambiguous. Germline assignment: CDR1 MGHDK and CDR2 SYGVNS. CDR3 length equals 15 residues. V was shortened by 2 bases and J by 0 bases, with 5 bases between the two germline ends. The CDR3 nucleotides read TGTGCCAGCAGTGAAACGAGCTCCTATAATTCACCCCTCCACTTT. Residues: CASSETSSYNSPLHF.

The chain links TRBV19 to TRBJ2-5; D may be TRBD1 (5 bases). Trimming left V 4 bases short and J 7 bases short, with 13 bases between. Looked up from germline, CDR1 is LNHDA and CDR2 is SQIVND (reference sequence). This CDR3 is 13 amino acids long. Written as DNA, the CDR3 is TGTGCCAGTAGTACCAGGGATTTTGGGACCCAGTACTTC. It specifies CASSTRDFGTQYF.

The sample holds a few counts of this clone. This chain links TRBV20-1 with TRBJ2-5; D gene ambiguous. There are 10 residues in the CDR3. V was trimmed by 4 bases and J by 4 bases, leaving 4 bases between them. The germline V gene has CDR1 DFQATT and CDR2 SNEGSKA (reference sequence). DNA for the CDR3: TGCAGTGCTATTCGAGAGACCCAGTACTTC. Its protein product is CSAIRETQYF.

The V call is TRBV14, the J call TRBJ2-1; 7 bases align to TRBD2. Unmatched junction bases numbered 2, after V lost 0 bases and J lost 9 bases. CDR1 is SGHDN and CDR2 is FVKESK in the germline V gene. The CDR3 length is 13 residues. CDR3 region: CASSQDREGEQFF. The CDR3 DNA reads as TGTGCCAGCAGCCAAGATAGGGAGGGTGAGCAGTTCTTC.

The V call is TRBV2, the J call TRBJ1-4, with D uncertain. The CDR3 loop spans 15 amino acids. V was pared by 6 bases and J by 0 bases, with 11 bases between. Germline assignment: CDR1 SNHLY and CDR2 FYNNEI. CDR3 sequence (DNA): TGTGCCAGCAGGAGCCTCTCGTCAACTAATGAAAAACTGTTTTTT. It is translated as CASRSLSSTNEKLFF. Complete variable domain (other parts from reference TRBV2 and TRBJ1-4): EPEVTQTPSHQVTQMGQEVILRCVPISNHLYFYWYRQILGQKVEFLVSFYNNEISEKSEIFDDQFSVERPDGSNFTLKIRSTKLEDSAMYFCASRSLSSTNEKLFFGSGTQLSVL.

J is TRBJ2-7 and V is TRBV9, with 7 bases identical to TRBD2. J lost 6 bases, V lost 4 bases, and 10 bases had no gene match. CDR3 length: 14 residues. CDR1 and CDR2 from the germline V gene are SGDLS and YYNGEE. Written as DNA, the CDR3 is TGTGCCAGCAGCCCCGGGGGGACTATTCGCGAGCAGTACTTC. It translates to CASSPGGTIREQYF.

The chain joins TRBV29-1 to TRBJ2-1, with D hard to call. The CDR3 has 12 amino acids. From germline, CDR1 is SQVTM and CDR2 ANQGSEA. Trimming pared 5 bases from V and 2 bases from J, leaving 7 bases between. The CDR3 loop reads CSVSLTYNEQFF. CDR3 bases: TGCAGCGTTTCCCTTACCTACAATGAGCAGTTCTTC.

The chain couples TRBV10-2 to TRBJ1-4; 10 nucleotides line up with TRBD1. Germline values: CDR1 WSHSY, CDR2 SAAADI. The CDR3 spans 14 residues. The ends lost 8 bases at V and 10 bases at J; junction bases unmatched: 10. CDR3 region: CASCSPGQGGKLFF. In DNA form, the CDR3 reads TGCGCCAGCTGCTCACCTGGACAGGGGGGAAAACTGTTTTTT.

The chain couples TRBV6-5 to TRBJ1-2; D gene uncertain. The V gene lost 6 bases and the J gene lost 5 bases, with 7 bases spanning the gap. The CDR3 sequence is 11 residues long. Per the germline V gene, CDR1 is MNHEY and CDR2 is SVGAGI. This CDR3 is CASRDGYGYTF. DNA for the CDR3: TGTGCCAGCAGAGACGGGTATGGCTACACCTTC.

The sample holds one count of this clone. The V call is TRBV11-2, the J call TRBJ1-2, with TRBD1 as a possible D gene (5 bases). The CDR3 totals 14 residues. Germline V CDR1 and CDR2: SGHAT, FQNNGV. The V and J ends lost 0 bases and 7 bases respectively, with 12 bases between them. CDR3 DNA: TGTGCCAGCAGCTTAGAACGACAGAGTGCTGGCTACACCTTC. Its translation is CASSLERQSAGYTF. The full variable domain, completed using reference TRBV11-2 and TRBJ1-2, is EAGVAQSPRYKIIEKRQSVAFWCNPISGHATLYWYQQILGQGPKLLIQFQNNGVVDDSQLPKDRFSAERLKGVDSTLKIQPAKLEDSAVYLCASSLERQSAGYTFGSGTRLTVV.

This clone has a single count. The rearrangement uses TRBV7-8 and TRBJ2-1; 7 positions agree with TRBD2. Germline assignment: CDR1 SGHVS and CDR2 FQNEAQ. This CDR3 is 16 amino acids long. Unmatched junction bases numbered 16, after V lost 1 base and J lost 13 bases. The CDR3 protein is CASSLEAGLTSVRQFF. As DNA, the CDR3 is TGTGCCAGCAGCTTAGAGGCAGGGCTTACTAGCGTGCGACAGTTCTTC.